The entry that follows covers one T cell receptor beta chain sequence. This specimen belongs to a study of blood T cell repertoires in COVID-19. About the study: The United States, Italy and Spain supplied acute and convalescent COVID-19 samples. The cDNA or gDNA used as material had been derived from T cells, B-cell-depleted T cells, or PBMCs.

Original handling: How many nucleated cells were present was estimated from reference gene primer amplification. Data came from immunoSEQ multiplex PCR; TCRdb stores just in-frame clones and leaves some out. V and J calls and clone size follow that table, whereas D and trimming were derived from the DNA. The repertoire holds 150,000 to 250,000 clones, around 80% seen once, with around 6.9% in the top ten. The J segment lost 5 bases and the V segment lost 0 bases, leaving 14 bases of the junction unmatched. This CDR3 region has 18 residues. CDR1 and CDR2 (germline): MGHRA, YSYEKL. The sequenced material came from peripheral blood. This receptor was obtained from a human donor with acute or convalescent COVID-19. The donor label of this sample is uncertain. The chain employs TRBV4-1 and TRBJ2-7; 9 bases are a match to TRBD2. Written as DNA, the CDR3 is TGCGCCAGCAGCCAAGATTCCCTTCGGCTAGCGGGATTCCACGAGCAGTACTTC. Residues: CASSQDSLRLAGFHEQYF.